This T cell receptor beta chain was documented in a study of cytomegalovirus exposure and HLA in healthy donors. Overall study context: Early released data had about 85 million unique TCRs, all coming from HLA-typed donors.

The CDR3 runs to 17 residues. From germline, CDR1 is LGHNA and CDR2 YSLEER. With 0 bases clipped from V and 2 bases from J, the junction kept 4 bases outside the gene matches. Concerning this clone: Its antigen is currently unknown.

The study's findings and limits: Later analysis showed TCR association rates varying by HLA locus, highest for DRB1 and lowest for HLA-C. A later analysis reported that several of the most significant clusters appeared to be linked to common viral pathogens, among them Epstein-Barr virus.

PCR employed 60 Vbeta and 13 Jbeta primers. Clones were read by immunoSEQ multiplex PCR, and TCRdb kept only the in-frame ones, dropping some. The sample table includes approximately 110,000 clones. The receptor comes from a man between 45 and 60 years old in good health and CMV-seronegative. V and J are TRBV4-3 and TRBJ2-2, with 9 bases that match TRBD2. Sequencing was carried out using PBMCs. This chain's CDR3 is CASSQEGLAGNTGELFF. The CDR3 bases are TGCGCCAGCAGCCAAGAAGGGCTAGCGGGAAACACCGGGGAGCTGTTTTTT.